Following are 25 T cell receptor beta chains from one sample sequenced in a study of T cell responses to AZD1222 COVID-19 vaccine. Measured with immunoSEQ multiplex PCR; TCRdb has only the in-frame clones, and not every one. The repertoire holds roughly 250,000 clones, with over 85% as singletons. The sequences come from peripheral blood, collected on day 0 of AZD1222 vaccination. The receptors derive from an adult in good health.

The V and J genes are TRBV27 and TRBJ2-1, with D maybe TRBD2 (6 bases). The V gene lost 5 bases and the J gene lost 0 bases, with 11 bases spanning the gap. The CDR3 is 15 amino acids. In germline, CDR1 is MNHEY, CDR2 SMNVEV (reference sequence). The CDR3 sequence: CASSKTSTSYNEQFF. The CDR3 DNA is TGTGCCAGCAGTAAGACTAGTACCTCCTACAATGAGCAGTTCTTC.

A few counts support this clone. The J gene is TRBJ2-7, the V gene TRBV5-6, with 9 positions matching TRBD1. With 3 bases clipped from V and 4 bases from J, the junction kept 5 bases outside the gene matches. The CDR3 has 14 amino acids. Germline-derived CDR1 and CDR2 are SGHDT and YYEEEE. The CDR3 bases are TGTGCCAGCAGCTCGGGACAGGGATTTTACGAGCAGTACTTC. As protein: CASSSGQGFYEQYF.

The chain is built from TRBV9 and TRBJ2-7, with 8 bases matching TRBD1. Germline CDR1 reads SGDLS; CDR2 reads YYNGEE. The V and J ends lost 3 bases and 2 bases, in that order; junction bases with no gene match: 4. This CDR3 is 14 amino acids long. In DNA form, the CDR3 reads TGTGCCAGCAGCGGGGGGGACAGGCCCTACGAGCAGTACTTC. Translation gives CASSGGDRPYEQYF.

This chain links TRBV3-1 (or the pseudogene TRBV3-2) with TRBJ1-1; D is uncertain. This CDR3 has 14 residues. V was shortened by 1 base and J by 6 bases, with 12 bases between the two germline ends. CDR1 and CDR2 from the germline V gene are LGHDT and YNNKEL (reference sequence). The CDR3 nucleotides read TGTGCCAGCAGCCAAGGGACGGGTGGCGCTGAAGCTTTCTTT. Residues: CASSQGTGGAEAFF.

The chain recombines TRBV2 with TRBJ1-1; the D is unclear. V was cut by 7 bases and J by 3 bases, with 15 bases left in between. Germline CDR1 SNHLY, CDR2 FYNNEI. CDR3 length: 14 residues. This CDR3 is CASTAEGPYTEAFF. For the CDR3, the DNA is TGTGCCAGCACTGCTGAAGGACCCTACACTGAAGCTTTCTTT. The full variable domain, in which reference TRBV2 and TRBJ1-1 provide the parts outside the CDR3, is EPEVTQTPSHQVTQMGQEVILRCVPISNHLYFYWYRQILGQKVEFLVSFYNNEISEKSEIFDDQFSVERPDGSNFTLKIRSTKLEDSAMYFCASTAEGPYTEAFFGQGTRLTVV.

The J gene is TRBJ2-1, the V gene TRBV9; D possibly matches TRBD1 or TRBD2 (5 bases each). V lost 3 bases and J lost 13, with 17 bases in between. The CDR3 runs to 13 residues. CDR1 and CDR2 from the germline V gene are SGDLS and YYNGEE. CDR3 sequence reads: CASSAEGRMSQFF. CDR3 DNA sequence: TGTGCCAGCAGCGCCGAGGGGAGAATGAGCCAGTTCTTC.

The chain is built from TRBV27 and TRBJ2-1; the match to TRBD2 covers 7 bases. The junction had 13 bases not matched to a gene; V was cut back by 2 bases and J by 12 bases. CDR3 size: 15 residues. CDR1 is MNHEY, CDR2 SMNVEV, per germline (reference sequence). The CDR3 DNA is TGTGCCAGCAGTTTACGGTTAGCGGGCAAAACGTTGCAGTTCTTC. Its protein product is CASSLRLAGKTLQFF.

On this clone: The same CDR3 arises from other DNA sequences in this sample as well. This chain uses TRBV5-1 with TRBJ1-2; D uncertain. With 0 bases removed from V and 4 bases from J, the gap between germline ends came to 10 bases. Germline CDR1 and CDR2: SGHRS and YFSETQ. CDR3 size: 14 residues. The CDR3: CASSLDGRGYGYTF. Written as DNA, the CDR3 is TGCGCCAGCAGCTTGGATGGGCGAGGCTATGGCTACACCTTC. Drawing the rest from reference TRBV5-1 and TRBJ1-2, the complete variable domain is KAGVTQTPRYLIKTRGQQVTLSCSPISGHRSVSWYQQTPGQGLQFLFEYFSETQRNKGNFPGRFSGRQFSNSRSEMNVSTLELGDSALYLCASSLDGRGYGYTFGSGTRLTVV.

The rearrangement joins TRBV5-1 to TRBJ2-1; TRBD1 matches 8 bases. The J segment lost 9 bases and the V segment lost 2 bases, leaving 10 bases of the junction unmatched. The CDR3 runs to 15 residues. Per the germline V gene, CDR1 is SGHRS and CDR2 is YFSETQ. CDR3 sequence reads: CASSFRTGNNGEQFF. Here the CDR3 DNA reads TGCGCCAGCAGCTTCAGGACAGGGAACAATGGTGAGCAGTTCTTC.

The gene calls are TRBV5-1 and TRBJ1-1, with unresolved D. Germline V gives CDR1 SGHRS, CDR2 YFSETQ. The CDR3 consists of 16 residues. Trimming removed 1 base at V and 0 bases at J, with 13 bases between. The CDR3, as DNA: TGCGCCAGCAGCTTGACGGCAGGAGCCATGAACACTGAAGCTTTCTTT. Protein product: CASSLTAGAMNTEAFF.

This CDR3 is CASSLGLSRRDEQFF. For the CDR3, the DNA is TGTGCCAGCAGCTTAGGGCTCTCTCGCCGGGATGAGCAGTTCTTC. The rearrangement uses TRBV7-2 and TRBJ2-1; D is undetermined. The ends were cut back, 1 base at V and 8 bases at J, with 15 bases in the middle. The CDR3 spans 15 residues. CDR1 and CDR2 (germline): SGHTA, FQGNSA.

The chain couples TRBV3-1 (or the pseudogene TRBV3-2) to TRBJ1-1; no firm D call. Per the germline V gene, CDR1 is LGHDT and CDR2 is YNNKEL (reference sequence). This CDR3 spans 14 amino acids. The V gene lost 5 bases and the J gene lost 0 bases, with 10 bases spanning the gap. The CDR3 DNA is TGTGCCAGCAGCTCCCCGCCCATGAACACTGAAGCTTTCTTT. It codes for CASSSPPMNTEAFF.

The chain uses TRBV28 and TRBJ2-2; 7 nucleotides agree with TRBD1. This CDR3 contains 13 residues. Germline V gene data show CDR1 as MDHEN and CDR2 as SYDVKM. V lost 8 bases and J lost 2; bases outside the gene matches: 2. Here the CDR3 DNA reads TGTGCCAGCCGGGACAGTAACACCGGGGAGCTGTTTTTT. Protein product: CASRDSNTGELFF.

The chain couples TRBV2 to TRBJ2-2; possibly TRBD1 for D (5 bases). The CDR3 loop spans 15 amino acids. Trimming took off 0 bases at V and 6 bases at J, with 11 bases between the two ends. CDR1 and CDR2 from the germline V gene are SNHLY and FYNNEI. In nucleotides, the CDR3 is TGTGCCAGCAGTGAAGCGTATATAGGGGCCGGGGAGCTGTTTTTT. Its translation is CASSEAYIGAGELFF.

This rearrangement joins TRBV5-6 to TRBJ1-2; no reliable D call. Germline CDR1 SGHDT, CDR2 YYEEEE. V was clipped by 1 base and J by 5 bases, with 9 bases between them. The CDR3 loop spans 13 amino acids. The CDR3 region is CASSLTAPYGYTF. DNA of the CDR3: TGTGCCAGCAGCTTGACGGCTCCATATGGCTACACCTTC.

The CDR3 DNA reads as TGTGCCAGTAGTATCCGGACAGGGGGCTACGAGCAGTACTTC. Translated, it gives CASSIRTGGYEQYF. V is TRBV19 and J is TRBJ2-7; 10 bases are shared with TRBD1. This CDR3 region has 14 residues. CDR1 is LNHDA and CDR2 is SQIVND in the germline V gene (reference sequence). J lost 3 bases, V lost 3 bases, and 2 bases had no gene match. Filled out from reference TRBV19 and TRBJ2-7, the complete variable domain reads DGGITQSPKYLFRKEGQNVTLSCEQNLNHDAMYWYRQDPGQGLRLIYYSQIVNDFQKGDIAEGYSVSREKKESFPLTVTSAQKNPTAFYLCASSIRTGGYEQYFGPGTRLTVT.

The chain has TRBV6-5 and TRBJ2-7; TRBD1 matches 8 bases. Germline V gives CDR1 MNHEY, CDR2 SVGAGI. The V and J ends lost 5 bases and 7 bases, in that order; junction bases with no gene match: 7. CDR3 length: 13 residues. This CDR3 is CASSLDRGGEQYF. CDR3 DNA sequence: TGTGCCAGCAGTCTCGACAGGGGCGGGGAGCAGTACTTC.

The chain couples TRBV11-1 to TRBJ1-3; no clear D gene. V lost 0 bases to trimming and J lost 0 bases, with 6 bases between them. Germline CDR1 and CDR2: SGHAT and FQDESV (reference sequence). The CDR3 is 15 residues long. The CDR3 loop reads CASSLAGASGNTIYF. CDR3 sequence (DNA): TGTGCCAGCAGCTTAGCAGGAGCCTCTGGAAACACCATATATTTT.

The chain uses TRBV5-1 and TRBJ1-1, with D uncertain. This CDR3 spans 13 amino acids. V was cut by 3 bases and J by 7 bases, with 13 bases left in between. Germline CDR1 SGHRS, CDR2 YFSETQ. CDR3 loop: CASSSRGPVEAFF. As DNA, the CDR3 is TGCGCCAGCAGCTCCCGCGGGCCAGTTGAAGCTTTCTTT.

The chain uses TRBV5-6 and TRBJ1-2; 7 positions agree with TRBD1. With V trimmed by 3 bases and J by 7 bases, 21 bases remained unmatched. The germline CDR1 and CDR2 sequences are SGHDT and YYEEEE. The CDR3 covers 18 residues. The CDR3, as DNA: TGTGCCAGCAGCTCGTTGACCGGGACAGCCATCGTCGTGAGTGGCTACACCTTC. Translation gives CASSSLTGTAIVVSGYTF.

This chain connects TRBV3-1 (or the pseudogene TRBV3-2) to TRBJ2-1; tentative D call: TRBD2 (7 bases). This CDR3 is built from 15 residues. Germline CDR1 and CDR2: LGHDT and YNNKEL (reference sequence). V was shortened by 6 bases and J by 7 bases, with 19 bases between the two germline ends. The CDR3 reads CASSSRGGPRNEQFF. The CDR3 region has the DNA TGTGCCAGCAGTTCCAGGGGAGGGCCGAGAAATGAGCAGTTCTTC.

The chain joins TRBV18 to TRBJ2-7, with 10 bases identical to TRBD1. Germline V gene data show CDR1 as KGHSH and CDR2 as LQKENI. There are 16 residues in the CDR3. With V trimmed by 1 base and J by 4 bases, 7 bases remained unmatched. The DNA of the CDR3 is TGTGCCAGCTCACCACAGGGGACAGGGGTATTTTACGAGCAGTACTTC. Residues: CASSPQGTGVFYEQYF.

V and J are TRBV7-9 and TRBJ2-2; maybe TRBD1 (5 bases). CDR3 length: 15 amino acids. Trimming took 4 bases from V and 5 from J, leaving 14 bases between them. Per the germline V gene, CDR1 is SEHNR and CDR2 is FQNEAQ (reference sequence). The CDR3 DNA follows: TGTGCCAGCAGCTCCGACAGCCTGGGGACCGGGGAGCTGTTTTTT. Its translation: CASSSDSLGTGELFF.

In the case of this clone: Other DNA sequences in the same sample also yield this CDR3. The rearrangement uses TRBV5-1 and TRBJ2-1; TRBD2 might be the D (5 bases). Trimming cost V 1 base and J 0 bases, with 8 bases left between them. Germline CDR1 reads SGHRS; CDR2 reads YFSETQ. The CDR3 covers 15 residues. For the CDR3, the DNA is TGCGCCAGCAGCTTGAGGGAGAGCTCCTACAATGAGCAGTTCTTC. This gives the protein CASSLRESSYNEQFF.

This sequence joins TRBV10-3 and TRBJ1-2, with 8 nucleotides matching TRBD1. The J segment lost 5 bases and the V segment lost 2 bases, leaving 10 bases of the junction unmatched. The CDR3 consists of 16 residues. CDR1 and CDR2 from the germline V gene are ENHRY and SYGVKD. The CDR3 loop reads CAISEPGTGYWYGYTF. CDR3 sequence (DNA): TGTGCCATCAGTGAGCCCGGGACAGGATATTGGTATGGCTACACCTTC.